The rows below give T cell receptor beta chains drawn from one sample of a study of metastatic and nonmetastatic thyroid tumors. TCRdb reassembled clones from the PCR reads with MiXCR. The data hold over 50,000 clones, with 25% to 35% observed a single time. Sequences were obtained from blood. The receptors were gathered from a female donor with papillary thyroid cancer or a benign thyroid nodule (not recorded which). Some clones in this sample may be carry-over from other donors' samples. The CDR3 runs from the conserved cysteine through the conserved F or W. Size is stated for part of the rows, as once, few or many counts, or as a class when the clone is expanded.

size,length,V,J,CDR3
few,12,TRBV4-1,TRBJ1-6,CASSHLNSPLHF
.,17,TRBV11-2,TRBJ2-2,CASSRAGATTNTGELFF
.,18,TRBV4-2,TRBJ2-2,CASSQALGLAGNTGELFF
.,15,TRBV11-3,TRBJ2-7,CASSPRFGPLGEQYF
.,14,TRBV6-5,TRBJ2-7,CASTGQGQTYEQYF
many,13,TRBV25-1,TRBJ1-2,CASSENRQVGYTF
.,15,TRBV9,TRBJ2-7,CASSVTGTIYNEQYF
few,13,TRBV6-1,TRBJ2-1,CASSPSSYNEQFF
large,14,TRBV12-3/TRBV12-4,TRBJ1-1,CASSLVGRNTEAFF
.,14,TRBV7-3,TRBJ2-1,CASSSELANNEQFF
.,14,TRBV12-3/TRBV12-4,TRBJ2-3,CASSFTASTDTQYF
.,16,TRBV6-6,TRBJ1-2,CASSYVPGGVNYGYTF
.,15,TRBV20-1,TRBJ1-6,CSARSLEPLPSPLHF
.,14,TRBV7-2,TRBJ1-2,CASSPRRDLYGYTF